Following are 30 T cell receptor beta chains from one sample sequenced in a study of technical replicates of blood from several donors. Clones were sequenced by immunoSEQ multiplex PCR, and TCRdb holds only the in-frame ones, with some missing. The sample yields 50,000 to 80,000 clones, around 87% seen once. Sequencing was done on a sample of PBMCs. The receptors derive from a human donor in good health. Some clones in this sample may be carry-over from other donors' samples.

This rearrangement joins TRBV18 to TRBJ2-7; 7 nucleotides agree with TRBD1. J lost 4 bases, V lost 3 bases, and 9 bases had no gene match. Per germline, CDR1 KGHSH and CDR2 LQKENI. The CDR3 length is 15 residues. CDR3 in amino acids: CASSPGATGAYEQYF. The CDR3 bases are TGTGCCAGCTCACCTGGGGCCACAGGGGCTTACGAGCAGTACTTC. The full variable domain, completed using reference TRBV18 and TRBJ2-7, is NAGVMQNPRHLVRRRGQEARLRCSPMKGHSHVYWYRQLPEEGLKFMVYLQKENIIDESGMPKERFSAEFPKEGPSILRIQQVVRGDSAAYFCASSPGATGAYEQYFGPGTRLTVT.

The rearrangement joins TRBV4-3 to TRBJ2-2; perhaps TRBD1 as D (5 bases). CDR3 size: 15 residues. Between the trimmed V and J ends, which lost 0 bases and 6 bases, there was a span of 11 bases. Germline CDR1 reads LGHNA; CDR2 reads YSLEER. CDR3 DNA sequence: TGCGCCAGCAGCCAAGATCACCAGGGATCCGGGGAGCTGTTTTTT. This sequence encodes CASSQDHQGSGELFF.

The chain joins TRBV21-1 to TRBJ1-4. TRBV21-1 is a documented pseudogene. The CDR3 is 16 residues long. CDR3 in DNA: TGTGCCAGCAGCGGACGCGCCCGGCGGGGGGGTGAAAAACTGTTTTTT. As protein: CASSGRARRGGEKLFF.

The chain joins TRBV23-1 to TRBJ2-2, with 8 nucleotides matching TRBD1. TRBV23-1 counts as an open reading frame of uncertain function. The V segment lost 6 bases and the J segment 2 bases; nucleotides outside the gene matches: 8. This CDR3 comprises 16 residues. The CDR3 spells CASRLRTGRNTGELFF. DNA for the CDR3: TGCGCCAGCAGACTAAGGACAGGGCGTAACACCGGGGAGCTGTTTTTT.

The DNA for the CDR3 is TGCAGCGTTGAAGAGGAGTACCAAGAGACCCAGTACTTC. It translates to CSVEEEYQETQYF. This sequence joins TRBV29-1 and TRBJ2-5, with D uncertain. Deletions cut 0 bases from V and 0 bases from J, with 5 bases between. Per the germline V gene, CDR1 is SQVTM and CDR2 is ANQGSEA. The CDR3 is 13 amino acids. Full variable domain (remainder filled in from reference TRBV29-1 and TRBJ2-5): SAVISQKPSRDICQRGTSLTIQCQVDSQVTMMFWYRQQPGQSLTLIATANQGSEATYESGFVIDKFPISRPNLTFSTLTVSNMSPEDSSIYLCSVEEEYQETQYFGPGTRLLVL.

The V and J genes are TRBV7-2 and TRBJ2-3; D possibly corresponds to TRBD1 (8 bases). The CDR3 runs to 16 residues. Germline assignment: CDR1 SGHTA and CDR2 FQGNSA. Between the trimmed V and J ends, which lost 4 bases and 3 bases, there was a span of 17 bases. CDR3 region: CASSYKTGGVTDTQYF. The CDR3 bases are TGTGCCAGCAGCTACAAAACAGGGGGGGTTACAGATACGCAGTATTTT.

In this sample, this clone turned up once. This sequence joins TRBV6-1 and TRBJ2-5, with D maybe TRBD2 (5 bases). Germline V gene sequence: CDR1 MNHNS, CDR2 SASEGT. CDR3 length: 13 residues. V gave up 6 bases and J gave up 5 bases, with 13 bases separating them. The CDR3 nucleotides read TGTGCCAGCAGCTCGAGGACTCCGGAGACCCAGTACTTC. Translation gives CASSSRTPETQYF.

This clone has just one count. This rearrangement joins TRBV9 to TRBJ2-2; no clear D. The length of the CDR3 is 14 residues. Germline loops: CDR1 SGDLS, CDR2 YYNGEE. Trimming removed 4 bases at V and 6 bases at J, with 13 bases between. CDR3 residues: CASSPHRSSGELFF. CDR3 DNA sequence: TGTGCCAGCAGCCCCCACCGGAGTTCCGGGGAGCTGTTTTTT.

The gene calls are TRBV10-1 and TRBJ2-7, with 8 bases aligning to TRBD2. The CDR3 runs 21 residues. V was clipped by 0 bases and J by 0 bases; unmatched bases: 19. The germline V gene has CDR1 WNHNN and CDR2 SYGVQD (reference sequence). This CDR3 is CASSESPLGAGELPSSYEQYF. The CDR3 nucleotides are TGCGCCAGCAGTGAGTCCCCCCTAGGAGCGGGAGAGCTCCCGAGCTCCTACGAGCAGTACTTC.

The genes are TRBV5-4 and TRBJ2-3, with TRBD1 as a possible D gene (6 bases). The V end lost 7 bases, the J end lost 2 bases, and 14 bases lay between the germline ends. The CDR3 totals 14 residues. CDR1 and CDR2 (germline): SGHNT, YYREEE (reference sequence). CDR3 sequence reads: CASRRDRPTDTQYF. CDR3 in DNA: TGTGCCAGCCGTAGAGACAGGCCCACAGATACGCAGTATTTT. Variable domain in full (rest from reference TRBV5-4 and TRBJ2-3): ETGVTQSPTHLIKTRGQQVTLRCSSQSGHNTVSWYQQALGQGPQFIFQYYREEENGRGNFPPRFSGLQFPNYSSELNVNALELDDSALYLCASRRDRPTDTQYFGPGTRLTVL.

The genes are TRBV7-8 and TRBJ2-7; 13 nucleotides align to TRBD2. CDR1 is SGHVS and CDR2 is FQNEAQ in the germline V gene. Trimming at V came to 5 bases and at J to 6 bases, leaving 13 bases not matched to a gene. The CDR3 loop spans 17 amino acids. The CDR3, as DNA: TGTGCCAGCAGCGAGGCCCCCCGGACTAGCGGGGGAGGCGAGCAGTACTTC. Protein sequence: CASSEAPRTSGGGEQYF.

The V call is TRBV7-8, the J call TRBJ2-3, with 12 bases lining up with TRBD2. Germline loops: CDR1 SGHVS, CDR2 FQNEAQ. The CDR3 loop spans 18 amino acids. J was trimmed by 5 bases and V by 1 base; bases with no gene match: 10. Here the CDR3 reads CASSLVRLAGGPIDTQYF. For the CDR3, the DNA is TGTGCCAGCAGCTTAGTTAGGCTAGCGGGGGGGCCAATAGATACGCAGTATTTT.

This chain connects TRBV7-9 to TRBJ1-2, with D uncertain. Deletions cut 1 base from V and 8 bases from J, with 14 bases between. Germline CDR1 is SEHNR and CDR2 is FQNEAQ (reference sequence). The CDR3 sequence is 14 residues long. CDR3 sequence (DNA): TGTGCCAGCAGCTTAGGAGCCTTGGCGGGCGGCTACACCTTC. It yields the protein CASSLGALAGGYTF.

This chain uses TRBV5-6 with TRBJ2-3; no definite D call. Germline V lookup: CDR1 SGHDT, CDR2 YYEEEE. This CDR3 region has 13 residues. V was clipped by 5 bases and J by 2 bases, with 9 bases between them. CDR3 nucleotide sequence: TGTGCCAGCAGTTCTACTGACACAGATACGCAGTATTTT. Amino acid sequence: CASSSTDTDTQYF.

This clone has a handful of counts. This rearrangement joins TRBV7-9 to TRBJ1-5; D is uncertain. The V gene lost 1 base and the J gene lost 5 bases, with 3 bases spanning the gap. The CDR3 is made up of 12 amino acids. Germline assignment: CDR1 SEHNR and CDR2 FQNEAQ (reference sequence). This CDR3 reads CASSLEHQPQHF. CDR3 in DNA: TGTGCCAGCAGCTTAGAGCATCAGCCCCAGCATTTT.

J is TRBJ2-5 and V is TRBV15; 7 bases agree with TRBD2. Germline CDR1 and CDR2: LNHNV and YYDKDF (reference sequence). This CDR3 contains 16 residues. The junction had 6 bases not matched to a gene; V was cut back by 1 base and J by 1 base. The CDR3 reads CATSRGLLAGQETQYF. For the CDR3, the DNA is TGTGCCACCAGCAGAGGACTCTTAGCGGGCCAAGAGACCCAGTACTTC. Looking up the rest from reference TRBV15 and TRBJ2-5 gives the full variable domain: DAMVIQNPRYQVTQFGKPVTLSCSQTLNHNVMYWYQQKSSQAPKLLFHYYDKDFNNEADTPDNFQSRRPNTSFCFLDIRSPGLGDTAMYLCATSRGLLAGQETQYFGPGTRLLVL.

This clone was recorded only once. This rearrangement joins TRBV18 to TRBJ1-5; D ambiguous. The CDR3 loop spans 15 amino acids. Germline V CDR1 and CDR2: KGHSH, LQKENI. V was pared by 3 bases and J by 3 bases, with 12 bases between. The CDR3 region has the DNA TGTGCCAGCTCACCTGCAGAGGGCCTCAATCAGCCCCAGCATTTT. Translated, it gives CASSPAEGLNQPQHF. Together with reference TRBV18 and TRBJ1-5, the CDR3 gives the full variable domain: NAGVMQNPRHLVRRRGQEARLRCSPMKGHSHVYWYRQLPEEGLKFMVYLQKENIIDESGMPKERFSAEFPKEGPSILRIQQVVRGDSAAYFCASSPAEGLNQPQHFGDGTRLSIL.

The chain has TRBV7-9 and TRBJ1-2; 10 bases fit TRBD1. CDR3 length equals 15 residues. Germline V gene data show CDR1 as SEHNR and CDR2 as FQNEAQ (reference sequence). Germline trimming cut 2 bases from V and 7 bases from J; bases unmatched to any gene: 7. The CDR3 region is CASSLTTGTGVGYTF. The DNA of the CDR3 is TGTGCCAGCAGCTTAACTACCGGGACAGGGGTTGGCTACACCTTC.

In its sample, this clone was seen once. The gene calls are TRBV5-4 and TRBJ2-7, with 7 bases lining up with TRBD1. Germline loops: CDR1 SGHNT, CDR2 YYREEE (reference sequence). This CDR3 contains 14 residues. Unmatched junction bases numbered 4, after V lost 3 bases and J lost 1 base. DNA of the CDR3: TGTGCCAGCAGCTCCGGCAGGGGGTCCTACGAGCAGTACTTC. Its translation is CASSSGRGSYEQYF.

The chain uses TRBV7-2 and TRBJ2-3; D gene ambiguous. This CDR3 is 17 amino acids long. Germline V gives CDR1 SGHTA, CDR2 FQGNSA. V was cut by 0 bases and J by 3 bases, with 16 bases left in between. The CDR3: CASSLAAPKTRTDTQYF. CDR3 nucleotides: TGTGCCAGCAGCTTAGCGGCCCCAAAAACGAGGACAGATACGCAGTATTTT.

The gene calls are TRBV7-3 and TRBJ1-6; perhaps TRBD1 as D (6 bases). Germline values: CDR1 SGHTA, CDR2 FQGTGA. V dropped 5 bases and J dropped 6 bases, with 20 bases sitting between them. The CDR3 length is 17 residues. In DNA, the CDR3 is TGTGCCAGCAGCGCAAACGGGGGGGGCGCGGGTAATTCACCCCTCCACTTT. It translates to CASSANGGGAGNSPLHF.

The chain is built from TRBV4-2 and TRBJ2-2; D may be TRBD2 (7 bases). The CDR3 totals 16 residues. Trimming left V 0 bases short and J 7 bases short, with 15 bases between. Germline V CDR1 and CDR2: LGHNA, YNFKEQ. Written as DNA, the CDR3 is TGTGCCAGCAGCCAAGATTTAGGGGGGGAATTCGGGGAGCTGTTTTTT. It translates to CASSQDLGGEFGELFF.

This rearrangement joins TRBV27 to TRBJ2-1; D ambiguous. The CDR3 spans 15 residues. Trimming took 4 bases from V and 5 from J, leaving 15 bases between them. Germline assignment: CDR1 MNHEY and CDR2 SMNVEV (reference sequence). This CDR3 reads CASSSVVNPDNEQFF. The CDR3 DNA reads TGTGCCAGCAGTTCGGTCGTCAACCCGGACAATGAGCAGTTCTTC.

This rearrangement joins TRBV27 to TRBJ2-7; tentatively, D is TRBD1 (6 bases). Trimming left V 5 bases short and J 0 bases short, with 14 bases between. CDR3 size: 15 residues. Germline-derived CDR1 and CDR2 are MNHEY and SMNVEV (reference sequence). CDR3 residues: CASSGDNHDSYEQYF. CDR3 in DNA: TGTGCCAGCAGTGGGGACAACCACGACTCCTACGAGCAGTACTTC.

This sequence joins TRBV2 and TRBJ1-4, with TRBD1 matching over 7 bases. With V trimmed by 8 bases and J by 2 bases, 2 bases remained unmatched. Per germline, CDR1 SNHLY and CDR2 FYNNEI. The CDR3 totals 13 residues. This chain's CDR3 is CASQGQTNEKLFF. CDR3 DNA: TGTGCCAGCCAGGGACAGACTAATGAAAAACTGTTTTTT.

This rearrangement joins TRBV7-6 to TRBJ2-5; D ambiguous. V was shortened by 0 bases and J by 2 bases, with 7 bases between the two germline ends. Germline lookup yields CDR1 SGHVS and CDR2 FNYEAQ. This CDR3 comprises 14 residues. CDR3: CASSLALQQETQYF. The DNA of the CDR3 is TGTGCCAGCAGCTTAGCCCTCCAGCAAGAGACCCAGTACTTC.

J is TRBJ1-3 and V is TRBV5-6; D is ambiguous. The CDR3 has 15 residues. Germline CDR1 and CDR2: SGHDT and YYEEEE. V lost 1 base and J 0 bases, leaving 8 bases between the germline ends. This chain's CDR3 is CASSLLQTSGNTIYF. CDR3 coding DNA: TGTGCCAGCAGCTTGCTACAGACCTCTGGAAACACCATATATTTT.

This chain connects TRBV30 to TRBJ2-5; 8 bases align to TRBD1. The V segment lost 0 bases and the J segment 11 bases; nucleotides outside the gene matches: 14. CDR3 size: 15 residues. Germline values: CDR1 GTSNPN, CDR2 SVGIG (reference sequence). CDR3 sequence reads: CAWSVRGTGTDRQYF. CDR3 in DNA: TGTGCCTGGAGTGTAAGAGGGACAGGAACAGACAGGCAGTACTTC.

This chain links TRBV18 with TRBJ1-6; perhaps TRBD1 as D (5 bases). The length of the CDR3 is 15 residues. Germline V gene sequence: CDR1 KGHSH, CDR2 LQKENI. Trimming shortened V by 6 bases and J by 8 bases, and 17 bases separated the two germline ends. The CDR3 loop reads CASSPDSRSHSPLHF. The CDR3 DNA sequence: TGTGCCAGCTCGCCTGACAGCCGGAGTCATTCACCCCTCCACTTT. Variable domain in full (rest from reference TRBV18 and TRBJ1-6): NAGVMQNPRHLVRRRGQEARLRCSPMKGHSHVYWYRQLPEEGLKFMVYLQKENIIDESGMPKERFSAEFPKEGPSILRIQQVVRGDSAAYFCASSPDSRSHSPLHFGNGTRLTVT.

This clone occurred once. The rearrangement uses TRBV5-1 and TRBJ1-1, with D tentatively TRBD1 (6 bases). The CDR3 has 17 amino acids. Trimming removed 0 bases at V and 5 bases at J, with 20 bases between. Per germline, CDR1 SGHRS and CDR2 YFSETQ. The CDR3 protein is CASSLDPGRGARTEAFF. The CDR3 region has the DNA TGCGCCAGCAGCTTGGATCCCGGCCGGGGGGCGCGTACTGAAGCTTTCTTT.